This entry lists 23 T cell receptor beta chains sequenced from one sample in a study of blood T cell repertoires in COVID-19. Measured with immunoSEQ multiplex PCR; TCRdb has only the in-frame clones, and not every one. The sample carries approximately 34,000 clones, over 70% recorded once. Sequences were obtained from peripheral blood. The receptors here all came from a man aged 70-80 years with COVID-19, enrolled during active disease.

J is TRBJ2-1 and V is TRBV16, with D possibly being TRBD2 (6 bases). The CDR3 is made up of 13 amino acids. Trimming removed 1 base at V and 5 bases at J, with 6 bases between. Germline CDR1 KGHSY, CDR2 FQNENV. The CDR3 spells CASSQWRDNEQFF. The CDR3 DNA reads TGTGCCAGCAGCCAATGGAGGGACAATGAGCAGTTCTTC.

The chain is built from TRBV27 and TRBJ2-2, with D possibly matching TRBD2 (5 bases). V lost 6 bases to trimming and J lost 4 bases, with 15 bases between them. The CDR3 consists of 15 residues. Germline V gene sequence: CDR1 MNHEY, CDR2 SMNVEV (reference sequence). CDR3 DNA sequence: TGTGCCAGCAGGGGCCCGGGAAGAACCACCGGGGAGCTGTTTTTT. Amino acids: CASRGPGRTTGELFF.

The genes are TRBV6-1 and TRBJ2-5, with D maybe TRBD2 (5 bases). V lost 1 base and J lost 12, with 18 bases in between. There are 14 residues in the CDR3. The germline CDR1 and CDR2 sequences are MNHNS and SASEGT. CDR3 in DNA: TGTGCCAGCAGTGAAGTCAGCGACCGGGGAGTAAAGTACTTC. This encodes CASSEVSDRGVKYF.

The chain carries TRBV7-8 and TRBJ2-1, with 8 bases matching TRBD2. V was pared by 1 base and J by 8 bases, with 10 bases of the junction left unmatched. The CDR3 is 16 amino acids. Germline CDR1 is SGHVS and CDR2 is FQNEAQ. CDR3 amino acids: CASSLVSSGSVDEQFF. The CDR3 nucleotides are TGTGCCAGCAGCTTAGTTTCCAGCGGGAGCGTCGATGAGCAGTTCTTC.

This chain links TRBV2 with TRBJ1-4; maybe TRBD1 (6 bases). V lost 6 bases, J lost 8 bases, and 16 bases lay in between. The germline gives CDR1 SNHLY, CDR2 FYNNEI. The CDR3 has 14 residues. CDR3 sequence: CASRLQDQGEKLFF. CDR3 nucleotides: TGTGCCAGCAGATTACAAGATCAGGGGGAAAAACTGTTTTTT. The full variable domain, with the rest looked up from reference TRBV2 and TRBJ1-4, is EPEVTQTPSHQVTQMGQEVILRCVPISNHLYFYWYRQILGQKVEFLVSFYNNEISEKSEIFDDQFSVERPDGSNFTLKIRSTKLEDSAMYFCASRLQDQGEKLFFGSGTQLSVL.

The chain employs TRBV10-3 and TRBJ2-1; D is ambiguous. V lost 0 bases and J 7 bases, leaving 4 bases between the germline ends. CDR1 and CDR2 from the germline V gene are ENHRY and SYGVKD. The CDR3 consists of 12 residues. CDR3 amino acids: CAISESQNEQFF. CDR3 DNA: TGTGCCATCAGTGAGTCTCAGAATGAGCAGTTCTTC.

The genes are TRBV18 and TRBJ2-5; D is uncertain. Germline V gene sequence: CDR1 KGHSH, CDR2 LQKENI. The CDR3 has 14 residues. Trimming stripped 6 bases from V and 0 bases from J, with 11 bases between. CDR3: CASSPIEYQETQYF. In DNA, the CDR3 is TGTGCCAGCTCGCCGATTGAGTACCAAGAGACCCAGTACTTC. The full variable domain, with the rest looked up from reference TRBV18 and TRBJ2-5, is NAGVMQNPRHLVRRRGQEARLRCSPMKGHSHVYWYRQLPEEGLKFMVYLQKENIIDESGMPKERFSAEFPKEGPSILRIQQVVRGDSAAYFCASSPIEYQETQYFGPGTRLLVL.

V is TRBV7-9 and J is TRBJ2-3; 9 bases match TRBD2. CDR1 SEHNR and CDR2 FQNEAQ come from the germline V gene (reference sequence). CDR3 length equals 13 residues. The junction had 2 bases not matched to a gene; V was cut back by 8 bases and J by 2 bases. Here the CDR3 reads CASAGGFTDTQYF. The CDR3 coding sequence is TGTGCCAGCGCGGGAGGGTTCACAGATACGCAGTATTTT. Based on the CDR3 plus reference TRBV7-9 and TRBJ2-3, the full variable domain is DTGVSQNPRHKITKRGQNVTFRCDPISEHNRLYWYRQTLGQGPEFLTYFQNEAQLEKSRLLSDRFSAERPKGSFSTLEIQRTEQGDSAMYLCASAGGFTDTQYFGPGTRLTVL.

This clone was seen more than once but under ten times. The gene calls are TRBV6-2 or TRBV6-3 and TRBJ2-7; D may be TRBD1 (5 bases). The V gene lost 5 bases and the J gene lost 6 bases, with 14 bases spanning the gap. The CDR3 has 13 residues. Germline CDR1 and CDR2: MNHEY and SVGEGT. The CDR3 nucleotides read TGTGCCAGCAGTGACCAGATGGGGCTCGAGCAGTACTTC. Encoded protein: CASSDQMGLEQYF.

CDR3 residues: CASRPAGTGKTYEQYF. CDR3 nucleotide sequence: TGTGCCAGCAGACCGGCCGGGACAGGTAAAACCTACGAGCAGTACTTC. The chain joins TRBV28 to TRBJ2-7; the match to TRBD1 covers 8 bases. CDR3 size: 16 residues. The V and J ends lost 6 bases and 2 bases, in that order; junction bases with no gene match: 12. The germline CDR1 and CDR2 sequences are MDHEN and SYDVKM.

The J gene is TRBJ1-5, the V gene TRBV19, with no clear D. V shed 3 bases and J shed 0 bases, with 9 bases lying between them. Germline CDR1 is LNHDA and CDR2 is SQIVND (reference sequence). The length of the CDR3 is 15 residues. CDR3 sequence reads: CASSIIGHSNQPQHF. CDR3 nucleotide sequence: TGTGCCAGTAGTATTATTGGGCATAGCAATCAGCCCCAGCATTTT.

The V and J genes are TRBV29-1 and TRBJ2-7; D uncertain. The germline V gene has CDR1 SQVTM and CDR2 ANQGSEA. Trimming removed 4 bases at V and 2 bases at J, with 6 bases between. The CDR3 is made up of 11 amino acids. DNA of the CDR3: TGCAGCGTTGGTTTAACCTACGAGCAGTACTTC. It codes for CSVGLTYEQYF.

The count of this clone is one. The CDR3 loop reads CASSVDAMGQGNYEQYF. CDR3 DNA: TGTGCCAGCAGCGTAGACGCGATGGGACAGGGGAACTACGAGCAGTACTTC. This rearrangement joins TRBV9 to TRBJ2-7; 10 nucleotides match TRBD1. The CDR3 consists of 17 residues. J was trimmed by 3 bases and V by 0 bases; bases with no gene match: 9. Per the germline V gene, CDR1 is SGDLS and CDR2 is YYNGEE.

This clone was counted once. This rearrangement joins TRBV28 to TRBJ1-1; D call uncertain. The germline CDR1 and CDR2 sequences are MDHEN and SYDVKM. V lost 6 bases and J lost 4, with 6 bases in between. The CDR3 has 11 amino acids. CDR3 in amino acids: CASRRSTEAFF. Written as DNA, the CDR3 is TGTGCCAGCAGGCGATCCACTGAAGCTTTCTTT. Full variable domain (outside the CDR3, taken from reference TRBV28 and TRBJ1-1): DVKVTQSSRYLVKRTGEKVFLECVQDMDHENMFWYRQDPGLGLRLIYFSYDVKMKEKGDIPEGYSVSREKKERFSLILESASTNQTSMYLCASRRSTEAFFGQGTRLTVV.

The chain uses TRBV7-3 and TRBJ2-3, with TRBD2 matching 10 bases. V lost 2 bases to trimming and J lost 8 bases; unmatched junction nucleotides: 7. CDR1 SGHTA and CDR2 FQGTGA come from the germline V gene. The CDR3 has 15 residues. The CDR3 loop is CASSLASGSGRTQYF. The CDR3, as DNA: TGTGCCAGCAGCTTAGCTAGCGGGAGTGGGCGTACGCAGTATTTT. The whole variable domain, filled in from reference TRBV7-3 and TRBJ2-3, reads GAGVSQTPSNKVTEKGKYVELRCDPISGHTALYWYRQSLGQGPEFLIYFQGTGAADDSGLPNDRFFAVRPEGSVSTLKIQRTERGDSAVYLCASSLASGSGRTQYFGPGTRLTVL.

CDR3 sequence reads: CASSIGGGGNTGELFF. The CDR3 coding sequence is TGTGCCAGCTCTATAGGTGGAGGAGGGAACACCGGGGAGCTGTTTTTT. The rearrangement uses TRBV18 and TRBJ2-2; maybe TRBD2 (5 bases). CDR1 is KGHSH, CDR2 LQKENI, per germline. There are 16 residues in the CDR3. V lost 6 bases and J 1 base, leaving 15 bases between the germline ends.

This chain links TRBV2 with TRBJ2-7; TRBD1 aligns across 7 bases. The germline V gene encodes CDR1 SNHLY and CDR2 FYNNEI. V lost 2 bases and J lost 6; bases outside the gene matches: 7. This CDR3 is 14 amino acids long. CDR3 in DNA: TGTGCCAGCAGTGAACAGGGCAGGGGGAGCGAGCAGTACTTC. It specifies CASSEQGRGSEQYF.

CDR3 residues: CASSWTGTSGRGEQYF. DNA for the CDR3: TGTGCCAGCAGCTGGACAGGGACTAGCGGGAGGGGAGAGCAGTACTTC. The V call is TRBV5-8, the J call TRBJ2-7, with TRBD2 matching 16 bases. The germline V gene encodes CDR1 SGHTS and CDR2 YDEGEE. The trim removed 3 bases at V and 7 bases at J, leaving 7 bases unmatched. This CDR3 comprises 16 residues.

This chain joins TRBV6-6 and TRBJ2-2, with a weak D call TRBD2 (6 bases). Between the trimmed V and J ends, which lost 6 bases and 1 base, there was a span of 12 bases. CDR1 is MNHNY and CDR2 is SVGAGI in the germline V gene (reference sequence). There are 15 residues in the CDR3. In nucleotides, the CDR3 is TGTGCCAGCAGCTCGCGGGAACAGAACACCGGGGAGCTGTTTTTT. Its translation is CASSSREQNTGELFF.

The V gene is TRBV29-1, the J gene TRBJ2-2; the match to TRBD1 covers 8 bases. V dropped 4 bases and J dropped 1; count of bases not matched to a gene: 5. The CDR3 loop spans 15 amino acids. Germline V gene sequence: CDR1 SQVTM, CDR2 ANQGSEA. CDR3 DNA sequence: TGCAGCGTTGGTGGACAGGGATGGAACACCGGGGAGCTGTTTTTT. Translating gives CSVGGQGWNTGELFF.

A word on this clone: An end of the junction does not agree with germline; a read error may underlie this. This chain links TRBV4-3 with TRBJ1-1, with D uncertain. Germline CDR1 LGHNA, CDR2 YSLEER. The CDR3 totals 13 residues. CDR3 residues: CASSWSQNAEAFF. DNA for the CDR3: TGCGCCAGCAGCTGGAGTCAGAACGCTGAAGCTTTCTTT.

The rearrangement uses TRBV20-1 and TRBJ1-1, with D perhaps TRBD1 (5 bases). Trimming took off 3 bases at V and 1 base at J, with 12 bases between the two ends. The CDR3 has 14 residues. Germline lookup yields CDR1 DFQATT and CDR2 SNEGSKA (reference sequence). CDR3 sequence reads: CSASLGTGNTEAFF. Written as DNA, the CDR3 is TGCAGTGCTAGTTTGGGAACAGGGAACACTGAAGCTTTCTTT.

The chain employs TRBV7-9 and TRBJ1-2; D remains unclear. The germline V and J ends were trimmed by 5 bases and 4 bases, with 14 bases remaining between them. The germline gives CDR1 SEHNR, CDR2 FQNEAQ (reference sequence). CDR3 length: 14 amino acids. The DNA of the CDR3 is TGTGCCAGCAGCCCGGGAGGGATCGGCTATGGCTACACCTTC. This encodes CASSPGGIGYGYTF.